This TCR beta chain was retrieved from a study of blood T cell repertoires in COVID-19. This clone was seen only a few times. The assay was immunoSEQ multiplex PCR, and TCRdb's table has in-frame clones only and misses some. Of about 83,000 clones in the sample, around 87% are singletons; the top ten hold approximately 8.1%. This CDR3 spans 13 amino acids. V lost 3 bases, J lost 0 bases, and 6 bases lay in between. Germline V lookup: CDR1 SGDLS, CDR2 YYNGEE. Sequenced sample: peripheral blood. The chain combines TRBV9 with TRBJ1-1, with D possibly being TRBD1 (6 bases). The receptor comes from an older man with active or convalescent COVID-19. The CDR3 here is CASSGQVNTEAFF. CDR3 DNA sequence: TGTGCCAGCAGCGGACAGGTGAACACTGAAGCTTTCTTT.